This T cell receptor beta chain was profiled in a study of siplizumab effects on memory and regulatory T cells. Study-level findings and limits: Alloreactive sequences from unstimulated CD4+ memory cells fell significantly with siplizumab.

Sequenced unstimulated subsets in three donor pairs: CD4+ naive, CD4+ memory, CD8+ naive, CD8+ effector memory, CD8+ TEMRA. In the case of this clone: What it binds is unknown.

V lost 3 bases to trimming and J lost 3 bases, with 12 bases between them. In germline, CDR1 is KGHSH, CDR2 LQKENI. The CDR3 is 14 amino acids. Sequencing of each sample assayed 75,000 to 100,000 TCR templates. Sequenced by immunoSEQ multiplex PCR; TCRdb stores in-frame clones only, minus some. Among tens of thousands of clones listed, 96% were seen once. This receptor was obtained from a human donor in good health. The chain links TRBV18 to TRBJ2-7; tentatively, D is TRBD1 (6 bases). Sequenced material: naive CD4+ T cells sorted from blood. The CDR3 loop is CASSPRQENYEQYF. As DNA, the CDR3 is TGTGCCAGCTCACCGAGACAGGAGAACTACGAGCAGTACTTC.